The next 27 T cell receptor beta chains were all read from a single sample in a study of post-analysis software for immune sequencing data. TCR beta cDNA libraries had unique molecular identifiers. TCRdb re-derived calls from the PCR reads in MiXCR, one entry per CDR3 protein. The sample holds 750,000 to 950,000 distinct CDR3 sequences, roughly 50% seen once. Study-level findings and limits: TRBV5-6, TRBV5-1 and TRBV20-1 were among several TRBV segments more frequent in patients than controls.

Their target antigens are unknown. What was sequenced was blood. All receptors come from a girl aged 5 to 17 with multiple sclerosis.

This clonotype appeared a single time. This rearrangement joins TRBV10-3 to TRBJ2-1; TRBD1 matches at 8 bases. Germline V lookup: CDR1 ENHRY, CDR2 SYGVKD. The CDR3 is 14 residues long. Trimming took 6 bases from V and 9 from J; bases not matched to a gene: 10. The CDR3 region is CAIRPGAGTGEQFF. The CDR3 DNA reads TGTGCCATCAGACCCGGGGCTGGGACAGGTGAGCAGTTCTTC.

V and J are TRBV20-1 and TRBJ2-7; TRBD2 aligns across 8 bases. The CDR3 is 17 amino acids. The trim removed 1 base at V and 3 bases at J, leaving 14 bases unmatched. CDR1 and CDR2 (germline): DFQATT, SNEGSKA (reference sequence). CDR3 sequence (DNA): TGCAGTGCTAGAGGGGTCAGCCAGACTAGCGAAAACTACGAGCAGTACTTC. This sequence encodes CSARGVSQTSENYEQYF.

The J gene is TRBJ2-7, the V gene TRBV9; 11 bases fit TRBD2. This CDR3 is built from 15 residues. Trimming cost V 0 bases and J 6 bases; bases outside gene matches: 5. Germline V gene sequence: CDR1 SGDLS, CDR2 YYNGEE. The CDR3 region is CASSVALAGGREQYF. As DNA, the CDR3 is TGTGCCAGCAGCGTAGCCCTAGCGGGAGGACGCGAGCAGTACTTC. The whole variable domain, filled in from reference TRBV9 and TRBJ2-7, reads DSGVTQTPKHLITATGQRVTLRCSPRSGDLSVYWYQQSLDQGLQFLIQYYNGEERAKGNILERFSAQQFPDLHSELNLSSLELGDSALYFCASSVALAGGREQYFGPGTRLTVT.

This clonotype was detected only a few times. This chain links TRBV20-1 with TRBJ1-5; TRBD1 might be the D (5 bases). Looked up from germline, CDR1 is DFQATT and CDR2 is SNEGSKA (reference sequence). This CDR3 spans 13 amino acids. Trimming removed 3 bases at V and 4 bases at J, with 10 bases between. Written as DNA, the CDR3 is TGCAGTGCTAGGGGGCACGATAATCAGCCCCAGCATTTT. Protein product: CSARGHDNQPQHF.

The V gene is TRBV5-1, the J gene TRBJ2-3; the D gene is possibly TRBD2 (6 bases). Germline values: CDR1 SGHRS, CDR2 YFSETQ. Trimming removed 3 bases at V and 2 bases at J, with 19 bases between. This CDR3 has 17 residues. CDR3 sequence (DNA): TGCGCCAGCAGCTGGCCGCTCCGGCGGGGATCCACAGATACGCAGTATTTT. Translation: CASSWPLRRGSTDTQYF.

The V and J genes are TRBV7-3 and TRBJ2-5; D may be TRBD1 (6 bases). The DNA matches TRBJ2-7 better at its end, which makes the J call doubtful. CDR1 and CDR2 (germline): SGHTA, FQGTGA. The CDR3 is made up of 14 amino acids. CDR3 sequence reads: CASSLNRATYEQYF. CDR3 coding DNA: TGTGCCAGCAGCTTAAACAGGGCAACCTACGAGCAGTACTTC.

The gene calls are TRBV11-2 and TRBJ2-3; the match to TRBD2 covers 13 bases. This CDR3 has 20 amino acids. J was trimmed by 0 bases and V by 5 bases; bases with no gene match: 14. Germline-derived CDR1 and CDR2 are SGHAT and FQNNGV. This CDR3 reads CASSPWTSGGLLTSTDTQYF. The CDR3 DNA reads as TGTGCCAGCAGCCCGTGGACTAGCGGGGGTCTCCTAACGAGCACAGATACGCAGTATTTT.

This clonotype came up a few times. The rearrangement links TRBV20-1 to TRBJ2-3; 8 nucleotides match TRBD2. Germline V gene sequence: CDR1 DFQATT, CDR2 SNEGSKA (reference sequence). The CDR3 contains 17 residues. V shed 2 bases and J 4 bases; nucleotides not matched to a gene: 14. For the CDR3, the DNA is TGCAGTGCTAGACAATATCCGATTACTAGCGGTTCAGATACGCAGTATTTT. It translates to CSARQYPITSGSDTQYF.

The V call is TRBV29-1, the J call TRBJ2-1, with 7 bases that match TRBD2. The germline CDR1 and CDR2 sequences are SQVTM and ANQGSEA. The CDR3 extends over 14 amino acids. J gave up 3 bases and V 7 bases, and 9 bases lay outside the gene matches. The CDR3 protein is CSAESREFYNEQFF. The DNA for the CDR3 is TGCAGCGCGGAATCGCGGGAGTTCTACAATGAGCAGTTCTTC.

The chain links TRBV12-3 or TRBV12-4 to TRBJ2-3; no clear D gene. The CDR3 totals 13 residues. V lost 6 bases, J lost 4 bases, and 11 bases lay in between. The CDR3 region has the DNA TGTGCCAGCAGACCTGCCCCCGCAGATACGCAGTATTTT. Protein sequence: CASRPAPADTQYF.

In DNA, the CDR3 is TGTGCCAGCAGCCGACCTGGGACTAGCGTTTACGAGCAGTACTTC. Translating gives CASSRPGTSVYEQYF. This sequence joins TRBV6-5 and TRBJ2-5; 10 nucleotides match TRBD2. The DNA end is more similar to TRBJ2-7, so the J call may be wrong. This CDR3 is built from 15 residues. Germline V gene lookup returns CDR1 MNHEY and CDR2 SVGAGI.

The chain recombines TRBV6-2 or TRBV6-3 with TRBJ2-5, with TRBD1 as a possible D gene (6 bases). The CDR3 totals 17 residues. CDR1 is MNHEY and CDR2 is SVGEGT in the germline V gene. V dropped 7 bases and J dropped 1 base, with 22 bases sitting between them. CDR3 coding DNA: TGTGCCAGCAATCAGCCGCTGGTGTGGGACACCCAAGAGACCCAGTACTTC. Protein: CASNQPLVWDTQETQYF.

The chain links TRBV19 to TRBJ2-7; D gene uncertain. V lost 5 bases and J 3 bases, leaving 8 bases between the germline ends. This CDR3 has 12 amino acids. Germline V CDR1 and CDR2: LNHDA, SQIVND (reference sequence). CDR3 residues: CASSGSGYEQYF. CDR3 coding DNA: TGTGCCAGTAGTGGGTCTGGCTACGAGCAGTACTTC.

The chain joins TRBV5-4 to TRBJ1-2, with a possible D match to TRBD1 (6 bases). The germline V gene has CDR1 SGHNT and CDR2 YYREEE (reference sequence). The V and J ends lost 2 bases and 4 bases respectively, with 12 bases between them. This CDR3 region has 14 residues. The CDR3 is CASSFRDTTYGYTF. For the CDR3, the DNA is TGTGCCAGCAGCTTCAGGGACACGACCTATGGCTACACCTTC.

The V and J genes are TRBV7-3 and TRBJ2-1; tentative D call: TRBD1 (6 bases). Trimming took 1 base from V and 4 from J, leaving 11 bases between them. This CDR3 is 15 amino acids long. Germline V gene data show CDR1 as SGHTA and CDR2 as FQGTGA. CDR3 coding DNA: TGTGCCAGCAGCTTAAATGGCGACAGGTACAATGAGCAGTTCTTC. This gives the protein CASSLNGDRYNEQFF.

V and J are TRBV4-1 and TRBJ1-1; TRBD1 might be the D (6 bases). Germline V gene data show CDR1 as MGHRA and CDR2 as YSYEKL. The CDR3 has 15 residues. The germline V and J ends were trimmed by 3 bases and 2 bases, with 13 bases remaining between them. In nucleotides, the CDR3 is TGCGCCAGCAGCCATGTAGGGGGTCCAAACACTGAAGCTTTCTTT. It is translated as CASSHVGGPNTEAFF.

The chain combines TRBV6-6 with TRBJ2-5, with a possible D match to TRBD1 (6 bases). The V end lost 9 bases, the J end lost 1 base, and 30 bases lay between the germline ends. CDR1 is MNHNY, CDR2 SVGAGI, per germline (reference sequence). The CDR3 is 19 amino acids. CDR3 amino acids: CASRNRDPPGPRAQETQYF. CDR3 DNA sequence: TGTGCCAGTCGTAACAGGGACCCCCCTGGGCCCCGCGCCCAAGAGACCCAGTACTTC.

The chain employs TRBV7-3 and TRBJ2-2; TRBD1 matches 10 bases. The trim removed 2 bases at V and 5 bases at J, leaving 2 bases unmatched. Germline V gene sequence: CDR1 SGHTA, CDR2 FQGTGA. The CDR3 extends over 15 amino acids. Written as DNA, the CDR3 is TGTGCCAGCAGCTTAGGGACAGGGGTAACCGGGGAGCTGTTTTTT. The encoded protein is CASSLGTGVTGELFF. Drawing the rest from reference TRBV7-3 and TRBJ2-2, the complete variable domain is GAGVSQTPSNKVTEKGKYVELRCDPISGHTALYWYRQSLGQGPEFLIYFQGTGAADDSGLPNDRFFAVRPEGSVSTLKIQRTERGDSAVYLCASSLGTGVTGELFFGEGSRLTVL.

The chain joins TRBV12-3 or TRBV12-4 to TRBJ2-6; TRBD1 might be the D (6 bases). The CDR3 has 15 residues. V gave up 4 bases and J gave up 2 bases, with 9 bases separating them. The CDR3 DNA is TGTGCCAGCAGTTACAGGGTAACTGGGGCCAACGTCCTGACTTTC. Its translation is CASSYRVTGANVLTF.

This clonotype was found a few times. The chain joins TRBV6-2 or TRBV6-3 to TRBJ2-5; the D is unclear. The last part of the DNA fits TRBJ2-7 better; the J call may be wrong. The CDR3 runs to 13 residues. CDR1 is MNHEY and CDR2 is SVGEGT in the germline V gene. As DNA, the CDR3 is TGTGCCAGCAGGTTCTCGGGCCCTCTCGAGCAGTACTTC. Its protein is CASRFSGPLEQYF.

The CDR3 nucleotides are TGCAGCGTAGCTATCGGGGTGGGATACGAGCAGTACTTC. Its protein is CSVAIGVGYEQYF. The rearrangement uses TRBV29-1 and TRBJ2-5; perhaps TRBD2 as D (5 bases). The end of the DNA is better explained by TRBJ2-7, so the J call may be wrong. CDR3 length: 13 amino acids. Germline loops: CDR1 SQVTM, CDR2 ANQGSEA.

A note on this clonotype: A read error may produce the germline difference seen at one junction end. The chain combines TRBV6-5 with TRBJ2-4; 7 bases agree with TRBD2. The J call is in doubt because the DNA end fits TRBJ2-7 better. Germline V lookup: CDR1 MNHEY, CDR2 SVGAGI. The CDR3 has 14 amino acids. CDR3 region: CASKSLASTYEQYF. DNA for the CDR3: TGCGCCAGCAAATCACTAGCGTCTACCTACGAGCAGTACTTC.

The V call is TRBV4-1, the J call TRBJ1-2, with 7 bases fitting TRBD1. This CDR3 spans 16 amino acids. V lost 1 base, J lost 4 bases, and 9 bases stayed unmatched. The germline V gene has CDR1 MGHRA and CDR2 YSYEKL. The CDR3 reads CASSQAPSNRGYGYTF. DNA of the CDR3: TGCGCCAGCAGCCAAGCCCCCTCAAACAGGGGCTATGGCTACACCTTC.

V and J are TRBV6-2 or TRBV6-3 and TRBJ2-7; D call uncertain. This CDR3 is 13 amino acids long. The V gene's germline CDR1 is MNHEY and CDR2 SVGEGT. Deletions cut 1 base from V and 6 bases from J, with 10 bases between. The CDR3 spells CASSYWGLSEQYF. The CDR3 DNA is TGTGCCAGCAGTTACTGGGGTCTGTCCGAGCAGTACTTC.

This clonotype appeared a single time. The rearrangement links TRBV3-1 to TRBJ1-2; weak D call: TRBD1 (5 bases). V was pared by 4 bases and J by 6 bases, with 18 bases between. The CDR3 is 15 amino acids. Germline loops: CDR1 LGHDT, CDR2 YNNKEL (reference sequence). CDR3 loop: CASSLPDGQGDGYTF. As DNA, the CDR3 is TGTGCCAGCAGCCTCCCGGACGGGCAGGGAGATGGCTACACCTTC.

This chain uses TRBV18 with TRBJ2-6; 8 bases agree with TRBD1. Trimming removed 3 bases from V and 0 bases from J; junction bases left unmatched: 7. This CDR3 contains 18 residues. From germline, CDR1 is KGHSH and CDR2 LQKENI. CDR3 sequence: CASSPPGQDLSGANVLTF. In DNA form, the CDR3 reads TGTGCCAGCTCACCCCCGGGACAGGACCTCTCTGGGGCCAACGTCCTGACTTTC.

The chain couples TRBV20-1 to TRBJ2-3; maybe TRBD2 (5 bases). V lost 5 bases to trimming and J lost 2 bases, with 17 bases between them. The germline gives CDR1 DFQATT, CDR2 SNEGSKA (reference sequence). The CDR3 length is 15 residues. DNA of the CDR3: TGCAGTGCTTCTCCCTCGGAGGCTCTCACAGATACGCAGTATTTT. Translation gives CSASPSEALTDTQYF.